The present T cell receptor (beta chain) was sequenced within a study of human T cells and chemical hapten exposure. Time point meaning: patch test 3, about 24 weeks after DPC sensitization. Treatment given: therapeutic diphenylcyclopropenone sensitization with weekly scalp DPC. The study drew its donors from alopecia patients who were 18 to 70 years old and suitable for DPC. This clonotype was seen repeatedly, ten times or more. V shed 4 bases and J shed 4 bases, with 11 bases lying between them. Germline CDR1 and CDR2: MNHNS and SASEGT. The CDR3 consists of 13 residues. TCRdb re-called the RACE reads through MiXCR, storing one row per CDR3 protein. The data show just over 70,000 distinct CDR3 sequences, approximately 12% seen once.

The sequences come from whole blood, collected in connection with sensitization to the hapten diphenylcyclopropenone (DPC). The gene calls are TRBV6-1 and TRBJ2-7, with D possibly matching TRBD2 (5 bases). This sequence originates from a woman between 45 and 60 years old with alopecia areata. Some clones in this sample may be carry-over from other donors' samples. CDR3 sequence: CASSAAERYEQYF. The CDR3 DNA is TGTGCCAGCAGTGCCGCCGAGCGGTACGAGCAGTACTTC.